The present T cell receptor (beta chain) was sequenced within a study of tumor-infiltrating lymphocytes in primary liver carcinoma. The germline V gene encodes CDR1 SNHLY and CDR2 FYNNEI. CDR3 length equals 15 residues. V shed 10 bases, J shed 5 bases, and the junction held 11 bases outside the gene matches. Blood RNA originated from unsorted whole blood, with germline DNA additionally extracted. The researchers produced TCR beta cDNA from approximately 460 ng total RNA with a constant-region primer. Construction of TCR beta libraries relied on three successive nested multiplex PCR rounds employing slightly modified ARM-PCR. Two initial PCR rounds of approximately 10 cycles each paired TRBV1-TRBV30 forward primers with a C-beta reverse primer. TCRdb redid the calling of the multiplex PCR reads with MiXCR, one entry per CDR3 protein. The table has about 320,000 distinct CDR3 sequences, 65% seen once.

The sequence derives from a man in his forties with primary liver carcinoma and hepatitis B virus infection. Sequenced: peripheral blood. V and J are TRBV2 and TRBJ2-2, with 9 bases that match TRBD1. The CDR3 is CATAPGQGRTGELFF. In DNA, the CDR3 is TGTGCCACCGCTCCGGGACAGGGAAGAACCGGGGAGCTGTTTTTT.